Here is one TCR beta chain with its context. TCRdb's table, derived via immunoSEQ multiplex PCR, lists solely in-frame clones and lacks some. This table holds 45,000 to 55,000 clones, 90% to 96% found once. These data belong to a study of T cells after somatic rescue of genetic block. The CDR3 is 17 amino acids. The V gene's germline CDR1 is MGHRA and CDR2 YSYEKL. V lost 0 bases, J lost 4 bases, and 16 bases lay in between. The chain is built from TRBV4-1 and TRBJ2-1; D gene unclear. Material for sequencing was peripheral blood mononuclear cells (PBMCs). This clonotype originated in a child under two years old. CDR3 sequence (DNA): TGCGCCAGCAGCCAAGAGAGAAAACATCATCTTTACAATGAGCAGTTCTTC. Amino acid sequence: CASSQERKHHLYNEQFF.